This T cell receptor (beta chain) emerged from a study of monozygotic twins with inflammatory bowel disease (dated by TCRdb to between 2018 and 2021). Describing the broader study: In total, roughly 28 monozygotic twin pairs made up the full study: 19 Danish pairs, all IBD-discordant, plus nine German pairs, of which four were IBD-concordant and five were IBD-discordant. The search for disease-associated traits relied mainly on comparing IBD patients with their genetically identical healthy co-twins within discordant pairs. Each individual had, on average, about 151 000 unique TCRalpha sequences and 181 000 unique TCRbeta sequences available for analysis.

CDR1 and CDR2 are drawn from the germline V gene: SGHRS, YFSETQ. From cysteine to phenylalanine, the CDR3 is 15 amino acids long. DNA was not recorded. Library generation was performed with 5' RACE. Each TCR library was prepared from about 3,300 ng of total RNA. For each sample, cDNA synthesis with SMARTScribe reverse transcriptase was split into eight separate reactions. During cDNA synthesis, unique molecular identifiers containing a 6-nucleotide sample barcode were introduced by template switching. Amplification of TCRalpha and TCRbeta cDNA involved two nested PCRs of roughly 16 and 10 cycles, and each PCR was followed by bead purification. Before amplification, cDNA was treated with uracil DNA-glycosylase and purified using the QIAquick PCR purification kit. The second PCR was the step at which Illumina TruSeq-compatible adapters and sample-specific barcodes were added. TapeStation and Qubit were used to check library quality and concentration, and roughly 4.9 ng of each library was pooled. The pooled libraries were sequenced with 2 x 100 bp reads and custom sequencing primers on an Illumina HiSeq2500 single-index Rapid Run. In the source study's methods: PCR and sequencing errors were corrected by UMI-based consensus assembly using MiGEC version 1.2.6. V(D)J alignment, clonotype assembly and CDR3 extraction were performed with MiXCR version 2.1.1. To normalise gene usage, clonotype sharing and MAIT/NKT TCR abundance, the top 1000, 10 000 and 20 000 clonotypes in each sample were analysed. After downsampling to 27 000 UMIs, diversity was calculated as the inverse Simpson index using the vegan R package. Paired Mann-Whitney U tests were applied to discordant twin pairs, with Benjamini-Hochberg correction for multiple testing. One entry per CDR3 protein sequence results from the TCRdb reprocessing of the reads, with DNA left out. TCRdb assigned the V and J calls; the authors' analysis was not used. This sample's records show approximately 160,000 distinct CDR3 sequences. The ten largest account for 2.8% of the sample.

Details on this clonotype: The specificity of this receptor is unknown.

What the work shows at the level of the full study, not this receptor alone: Concordant and discordant twins showed no difference in repertoire similarity, possibly because of limited statistical power. Fewer clonotypes were shared with other individuals by IBD patients than by healthy twins, most markedly in patients showing signs of disease activity. The analysis was unable to tell different T cell subtypes apart. The results gave no support for a single strong signal or clonotype linked to IBD. Because patients were on differing immunosuppressive treatments, the repertoires may have picked up extra background noise and inter-individual variability. IBD patients had lower TCRbeta repertoire diversity, measured by the inverse Simpson index, than their healthy co-twins.

An approximately 2.5 ml peripheral blood sample was drawn into PAXgene tubes per donor and stored at -80°C. Total RNA was isolated from whole blood with the PAXgene blood miRNA kit on an automated QIAcube, without T cell sorting. Peripheral blood from monozygotic twin pairs concordant or discordant for inflammatory bowel disease was subjected to deep TCRalpha and TCRbeta repertoire profiling with unique molecular barcoding. Smoking habits were recorded for all twin pairs, and individuals were classified as current, former or never smokers. Sequenced: blood. The chain links TRBV5-1 with TRBJ2-3; TCRdb designates TRBD1, a call that cannot be tested without DNA. The sequence came from a human donor with ulcerative colitis or Crohn's disease, or a healthy co-twin of an affected twin (not recorded which). The CDR3 is CASSTGSPGADTQYF.